This TCR beta chain was found in a study of blood T cells in healthy people across ages. Then a second PCR, running roughly 7 to 11 cycles, was carried out with a sample-barcoded 5' primer and a J-beta primer mix. Each single sample gave us at least 3 million CDR3-containing paired-end reads. MiXCR, applied by TCRdb to the 5' RACE reads, yields one record per CDR3 protein. This table has about 1,400,000 distinct CDR3 sequences, about 40% appearing once. Study-level findings and limits: The authors considered diversity estimates from one million T cells to be underestimates.

Only a few counts were recorded for this clonotype. The antigen is undetermined. The CDR3 is made up of 12 amino acids. Trimming took 6 bases from V and 7 from J, leaving 12 bases between them. Source material: blood. The receptor was isolated from a woman aged 18-29 years in good health. The chain has TRBV12-3 or TRBV12-4 and TRBJ2-5, with a tentative D call TRBD1 (5 bases). As DNA, the CDR3 is TGTGCCAGCAGGCAGGGATTCGGGACCCAGTACTTC. Amino acid sequence: CASRQGFGTQYF.